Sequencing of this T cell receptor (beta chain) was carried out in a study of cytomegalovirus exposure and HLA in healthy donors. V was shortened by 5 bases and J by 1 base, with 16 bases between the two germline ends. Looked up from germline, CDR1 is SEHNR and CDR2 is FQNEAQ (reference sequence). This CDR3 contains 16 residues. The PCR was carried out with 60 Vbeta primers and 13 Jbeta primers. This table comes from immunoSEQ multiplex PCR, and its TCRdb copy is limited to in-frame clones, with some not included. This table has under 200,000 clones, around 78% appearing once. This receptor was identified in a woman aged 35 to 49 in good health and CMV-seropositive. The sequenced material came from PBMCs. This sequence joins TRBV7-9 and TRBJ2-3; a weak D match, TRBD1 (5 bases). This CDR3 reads CASSSQGWSRTDTQYF. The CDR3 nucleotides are TGTGCCAGCAGCAGCCAGGGTTGGTCTCGCACAGATACGCAGTATTTT.